A selection of T cell receptor beta chains follows, all from one sample in a study of shared clonotypes between healthy human individuals. Sequencing used immunoSEQ multiplex PCR; TCRdb keeps in-frame clones, though not all of them. This sample has roughly 700,000 clones, with approximately 79% found just once. Sequencing was performed on memory CD4+ T cells sorted from blood. The receptors derive from a woman in her thirties in good health. Each CDR3 is given with its conserved first and last residue. The order of the fields is J gene, V gene, CDR3 protein.

J gene: TRBJ2-1; V gene: TRBV5-1; CDR3 protein: CASSLVVRNEQFF
J gene: TRBJ2-7; V gene: TRBV5-1; CDR3 protein: CASSLQAEHYEQYF
J gene: TRBJ2-2; V gene: TRBV5-1; CDR3 protein: CASSSVALANTGELFF
J gene: TRBJ2-1; V gene: TRBV27; CDR3 protein: CASSPSLRREQFF
J gene: TRBJ2-3; V gene: TRBV18; CDR3 protein: CASSPSRSTDTQYF
J gene: TRBJ1-1; V gene: TRBV27; CDR3 protein: CASSDNLRNTEAFF
J gene: TRBJ2-7; V gene: TRBV28; CDR3 protein: CALGNGKYEQYF
J gene: TRBJ1-5; V gene: TRBV19; CDR3 protein: CASSSTGGGQPQHF
J gene: TRBJ2-3; V gene: TRBV6-1; CDR3 protein: CASSEVLYSFTDTQYF
J gene: TRBJ1-1; V gene: TRBV11-3; CDR3 protein: CASSPGQGATEAFF
J gene: TRBJ2-4; V gene: TRBV19; CDR3 protein: CASRPQGEGQGIQYF
J gene: TRBJ1-2; V gene: TRBV27; CDR3 protein: CASSSGAGGYTF
J gene: TRBJ2-3; V gene: TRBV5-1; CDR3 protein: CASSLAGLAAGDTQYF
J gene: TRBJ2-1; V gene: TRBV2; CDR3 protein: CASSGERGSYNEQFF
J gene: TRBJ2-2; V gene: TRBV5-1; CDR3 protein: CASSLSGRANTGELFF
J gene: TRBJ2-1; V gene: TRBV28; CDR3 protein: CASSLLGRQGSQEQFF
J gene: TRBJ1-2; V gene: TRBV7-9; CDR3 protein: CASTRQISYGYTF
J gene: TRBJ1-1; V gene: TRBV5-1; CDR3 protein: CASSFAGAVNTEAFF
J gene: TRBJ1-2; V gene: TRBV5-1; CDR3 protein: CASSLVSAYGYTF
J gene: TRBJ2-1; V gene: TRBV7-6; CDR3 protein: CASSSRDNEQFF
J gene: TRBJ2-3; V gene: TRBV18; CDR3 protein: CASSPSQGADTQYF
J gene: TRBJ2-3; V gene: TRBV5-1; CDR3 protein: CASEGAGSDTQYF
J gene: TRBJ1-5; V gene: TRBV6-1; CDR3 protein: CASSPTQPQHF
J gene: TRBJ2-5; V gene: TRBV5-1; CDR3 protein: CASSFSKAGQWKETQYF
J gene: TRBJ2-4; V gene: TRBV5-1; CDR3 protein: CASSRSDRDENIQYF
J gene: TRBJ2-3; V gene: TRBV28; CDR3 protein: CASRYRQKSTDTQYF
J gene: TRBJ1-2; V gene: TRBV5-1; CDR3 protein: CASRTTGDGYTF
J gene: NA; V gene: TRBV10-3; CDR3 protein: CAISEKVAGAYEQYF
J gene: TRBJ2-7; V gene: TRBV11-2; CDR3 protein: CASSLSRVSSYEQYF
J gene: TRBJ2-7; V gene: TRBV4-2; CDR3 protein: CASSQSASASGDSYEQYF
J gene: TRBJ2-7; V gene: TRBV11-2; CDR3 protein: CASSLHGASSYEQYF
J gene: TRBJ2-3; V gene: TRBV15; CDR3 protein: CATSRAASGRPRTDTQYF
J gene: TRBJ2-5; V gene: TRBV6-5; CDR3 protein: CASSYLGTGNQETQYF
J gene: TRBJ2-2; V gene: TRBV28; CDR3 protein: CASIPVPATGELFF
J gene: TRBJ2-5; V gene: TRBV5-1; CDR3 protein: CASTRTGDVETQYF
J gene: TRBJ2-7; V gene: TRBV18; CDR3 protein: CASSRTSSSYEQYF
J gene: TRBJ2-3; V gene: TRBV11-2; CDR3 protein: CASSLDRLRGYADTQYF
J gene: TRBJ2-2; V gene: TRBV5-1; CDR3 protein: CASRVENTGELFF
J gene: TRBJ2-1; V gene: TRBV2; CDR3 protein: CASNPGQYNEQFF
J gene: TRBJ2-1; V gene: TRBV11-3; CDR3 protein: CASSLGGRGYNEQFF
J gene: TRBJ1-2; V gene: TRBV5-5; CDR3 protein: CASSLGAGARAPYGYTF
J gene: TRBJ2-2; V gene: TRBV7-3; CDR3 protein: CASSPLAAGELFF
J gene: TRBJ2-5; V gene: TRBV18; CDR3 protein: CASSPRGGLETQYF
J gene: TRBJ1-2; V gene: TRBV28; CDR3 protein: CASKGGQGNYGYTF
J gene: TRBJ2-7; V gene: TRBV11-2; CDR3 protein: CASSLEVIGQGPYEQYF
J gene: TRBJ2-3; V gene: TRBV4-2; CDR3 protein: CASSQEPRGIAGVGTQYF
J gene: TRBJ1-5; V gene: TRBV7-8; CDR3 protein: CASSLGGDRNQPQHF
J gene: TRBJ2-3; V gene: TRBV18; CDR3 protein: CASSPLAGPSRGSDTQYF
J gene: TRBJ2-3; V gene: TRBV7-9; CDR3 protein: CASSFGDRETDTQYF
J gene: TRBJ2-5; V gene: TRBV18; CDR3 protein: CASSPPGLAGGVVPETQYF
J gene: TRBJ2-1; V gene: TRBV4-2; CDR3 protein: CASSLGGGVNEQFF
J gene: TRBJ2-7; V gene: TRBV27; CDR3 protein: CASSRTGRYEQYF
J gene: TRBJ1-3; V gene: TRBV5-1; CDR3 protein: CASSAGTARNTIYF
J gene: TRBJ2-3; V gene: TRBV5-1; CDR3 protein: CASSLAAETDTQYF
J gene: TRBJ2-6; V gene: TRBV5-1; CDR3 protein: CASHDGANVLTF
J gene: TRBJ1-4; V gene: TRBV30; CDR3 protein: CAWGLNEKLFF